The sequence of this TCR beta chain was determined in a study of cytomegalovirus exposure and HLA in healthy donors. Study outcomes and limitations: Immune exposure information comprised only CMV serostatus. In a later analysis, common viral pathogens appeared linked to several of the most significant clusters. Accurate prediction of HLA-A and HLA-B alleles (for most subjects) was reportedly achieved from TCR beta sequences.

The CDR3 is 17 amino acids. Germline V gene data show CDR1 as MNHEY and CDR2 as SMNVEV (reference sequence). This clone was observed once. What it binds is not known. Primers for the PCR totalled 60 Vbeta and 13 Jbeta. Generated by immunoSEQ multiplex PCR, the TCRdb table keeps only in-frame clones and is missing some. The sample carries 190,000 or so clones, roughly 87% recorded once. The clonotype originates from a man aged 50-60 years in good health and CMV-seronegative. Source material: PBMCs. The rearrangement uses TRBV27 and TRBJ2-5; 13 nucleotides match TRBD2. The J call is uncertain, as TRBJ2-7 better fits the DNA end. The chain's CDR3 is CASSLTRTSGSSYEQYF. In nucleotides, the CDR3 is TGTGCCAGCAGTCTAACCAGGACTAGCGGGAGCTCCTACGAGCAGTACTTC.